Listed here are 8 T cell receptor beta chains from one sample, sequenced in a study of early T cells in non-severe SARS-CoV-2 infection. From the 5' RACE reads, TCRdb called clonotypes with MiXCR, one entry per CDR3 protein. There are about 80,000 distinct CDR3 sequences in the sample; over 8.5% occur only once, and about 4.8% lies in the top ten. Specimen: whole blood. The receptors stem from an adult who was a healthcare worker with PCR-confirmed SARS-CoV-2 infection or an uninfected control (not recorded which).

A few counts support this clonotype. The chain couples TRBV5-5 to TRBJ2-7; D is uncertain. The germline gives CDR1 SGHKS, CDR2 YYEKEE (reference sequence). The CDR3 contains 14 residues. Trimming stripped 0 bases from V and 3 bases from J, with 10 bases between. CDR3 residues: CASSLAGFSYEQYF. The CDR3 DNA follows: TGTGCCAGCAGCTTGGCCGGCTTCAGCTACGAGCAGTACTTC.

The table lists this clonotype with many counts. The chain has TRBV18 and TRBJ2-3, with D possibly being TRBD2 (5 bases). Germline V CDR1 and CDR2: KGHSH, LQKENI. CDR3 length: 13 amino acids. Between the trimmed V and J ends, which lost 3 bases and 4 bases, there was a span of 8 bases. The CDR3 nucleotides are TGTGCCAGCTCACCGGGAGCAGCAGATACGCAGTATTTT. It yields the protein CASSPGAADTQYF.

The gene calls are TRBV9 and TRBJ2-4, with 11 positions matching TRBD2. V trimming: 4 bases; J trimming: 3 bases; junction bases outside the gene matches: 6. This CDR3 contains 16 residues. The germline CDR1 and CDR2 sequences are SGDLS and YYNGEE. DNA for the CDR3: TGTGCCAGCAGCCCCATAGCGGGAGGGAGCAAAAACATTCAGTACTTC. Its protein product is CASSPIAGGSKNIQYF.

This clonotype was detected ten times or more. The V call is TRBV5-5, the J call TRBJ2-7; 8 bases line up with TRBD1. The CDR3 totals 14 residues. V lost 3 bases and J lost 5; bases outside the gene matches: 7. Per the germline V gene, CDR1 is SGHKS and CDR2 is YYEKEE (reference sequence). CDR3 coding DNA: TGTGCCAGCAGCTCCCACAGGGGGTATCACGAGCAGTACTTC. Its protein is CASSSHRGYHEQYF. The whole variable domain, remainder taken from reference TRBV5-5 and TRBJ2-7, is DAGVTQSPTHLIKTRGQQVTLRCSPISGHKSVSWYQQVLGQGPQFIFQYYEKEERGRGNFPDRFSARQFPNYSSELNVNALLLGDSALYLCASSSHRGYHEQYFGPGTRLTVT.

A few counts support this clonotype. V usage is TRBV12-3 or TRBV12-4 and J usage is TRBJ1-2, with D tentatively TRBD1 (6 bases). Between the trimmed V and J ends, which lost 6 bases and 5 bases, there was a span of 13 bases. The CDR3 totals 13 residues. In DNA form, the CDR3 reads TGTGCCAGCAGCTCTTGGGGGACATATGGCTACACCTTC. Protein: CASSSWGTYGYTF.

In its sample, this clonotype was seen many times. The chain carries TRBV20-1 and TRBJ1-3; no definite D call. The CDR3 length is 12 residues. From germline, CDR1 is DFQATT and CDR2 SNEGSKA (reference sequence). The ends were cut back, 2 bases at V and 0 bases at J, with 2 bases in the middle. In nucleotides, the CDR3 is TGCAGTGCTAGAACCTCTGGAAACACCATATATTTT. This gives the protein CSARTSGNTIYF.

V is TRBV3-1 and J is TRBJ1-6, with 7 bases matching TRBD1. In germline, CDR1 is LGHDT, CDR2 YNNKEL (reference sequence). The V gene end was trimmed by 4 bases and the J gene end by 7 bases; junction bases not matched to a gene: 13. The CDR3 length is 17 residues. CDR3 coding DNA: TGTGCCAGCAGCCCGAACGAAAGACAGGGCAGAAATTCACCCCTCCACTTT. Translation gives CASSPNERQGRNSPLHF.

The chain combines TRBV14 with TRBJ2-2; no clear D gene. The CDR3 is 14 residues long. Germline CDR1 and CDR2: SGHDN and FVKESK. Trimming stripped 4 bases from V and 5 bases from J, with 11 bases between. The CDR3 sequence is CASSPFSETGELFF. CDR3 nucleotide sequence: TGTGCCAGCAGCCCGTTCTCCGAGACCGGGGAGCTGTTTTTT.